The 27 T cell receptor beta chains reported below all come from one sample, sequenced in a study of graft-versus-host responses after intestinal transplantation. Sequencing was performed with immunoSEQ multiplex PCR; in TCRdb, only in-frame clones are kept and a portion is missing. The sample lists 30,000 to 40,000 clones, approximately 93% occurring once. Their antigens are not known. Here the sequenced sample was unstimulated CD4+ T cells sorted from spleen or lymph node cells, taken before transplant. These TCRs come from a human donor who was the organ donor for an intestinal transplant.

The chain combines TRBV4-1 with TRBJ1-1; no clear D gene. The V gene lost 0 bases and the J gene lost 4 bases, with 6 bases spanning the gap. The CDR3 length is 13 residues. The germline gives CDR1 MGHRA, CDR2 YSYEKL. The DNA of the CDR3 is TGCGCCAGCAGCCAAGATCCGGCCACTGAAGCTTTCTTT. Residues: CASSQDPATEAFF.

The chain combines TRBV14 with TRBJ1-4; D is perhaps TRBD1 (6 bases). Germline V gene sequence: CDR1 SGHDN, CDR2 FVKESK. This CDR3 contains 13 residues. V lost 4 bases to trimming and J lost 7 bases, with 10 bases between them. The CDR3 sequence: CASSLNRVEKLFF. CDR3 coding DNA: TGTGCCAGCAGCCTAAACAGGGTTGAAAAACTGTTTTTT.

This clone was detected once. The chain employs TRBV5-4 and TRBJ2-1, with a tentative D call TRBD2 (5 bases). Per germline, CDR1 SGHNT and CDR2 YYREEE (reference sequence). The CDR3 loop spans 15 amino acids. Trimming took 0 bases from V and 5 from J, leaving 12 bases between them. Written as DNA, the CDR3 is TGTGCCAGCAGCTTGGCGGTAGACTATCACAATGAGCAGTTCTTC. Translated: CASSLAVDYHNEQFF.

The V call is TRBV10-3, the J call TRBJ2-1; no firm D call. From germline, CDR1 is ENHRY and CDR2 SYGVKD. The V end lost 0 bases, the J end lost 0 bases, and 6 bases lay between the germline ends. The length of the CDR3 is 15 residues. CDR3 sequence: CAISESASSYNEQFF. DNA of the CDR3: TGTGCCATCAGTGAGTCGGCTAGCTCCTACAATGAGCAGTTCTTC.

This clone was detected only once. The sample holds other DNA sequences that translate to the same CDR3. The CDR3 spells CASSLAGGTGELFF. The CDR3, as DNA: TGTGCCAGCAGCTTAGCAGGGGGCACCGGGGAGCTGTTTTTT. The chain couples TRBV7-2 to TRBJ2-2; tentatively, D is TRBD1 (6 bases). Trimming removed 0 bases at V and 4 bases at J, with 6 bases between. The CDR3 has 14 residues. Germline loops: CDR1 SGHTA, CDR2 FQGNSA.

The rearrangement joins TRBV10-3 to TRBJ2-3, with TRBD2 identical over 8 bases. Germline lookup yields CDR1 ENHRY and CDR2 SYGVKD. This CDR3 has 16 residues. V trimming: 5 bases; J trimming: 4 bases; junction bases outside the gene matches: 11. The CDR3 region is CAISPELAVGSDTQYF. The CDR3 coding sequence is TGTGCCATCAGTCCTGAACTAGCGGTCGGGTCAGATACGCAGTATTTT.

The rearrangement uses TRBV9 and TRBJ1-2; TRBD1 is a possible D gene (6 bases). The V gene lost 0 bases and the J gene lost 5 bases, with 14 bases spanning the gap. This CDR3 is 15 amino acids long. The germline V gene encodes CDR1 SGDLS and CDR2 YYNGEE. The CDR3 is CASSVATGQGYGYTF. CDR3 coding DNA: TGTGCCAGCAGCGTAGCTACAGGGCAGGGGTATGGCTACACCTTC. Using reference TRBV9 and TRBJ1-2 for the parts outside the CDR3, the full variable domain is DSGVTQTPKHLITATGQRVTLRCSPRSGDLSVYWYQQSLDQGLQFLIQYYNGEERAKGNILERFSAQQFPDLHSELNLSSLELGDSALYFCASSVATGQGYGYTFGSGTRLTVV.

The CDR3 is CASSPSDINQPQHF. CDR3 nucleotides: TGCGCCAGCAGCCCCTCAGATATCAATCAGCCCCAGCATTTT. The chain combines TRBV4-3 with TRBJ1-5; D uncertain. Trimming stripped 4 bases from V and 3 bases from J, with 10 bases between. This CDR3 is built from 14 residues. From germline, CDR1 is LGHNA and CDR2 YSLEER.

V is TRBV5-4 and J is TRBJ2-7; D might be TRBD1 (5 bases). Trimming removed 4 bases from V and 0 bases from J, with 17 bases in between. CDR3 size: 16 residues. Germline V gene data show CDR1 as SGHNT and CDR2 as YYREEE (reference sequence). The CDR3 region is CASSLPTDRSSYEQYF. The CDR3 coding sequence is TGTGCCAGCAGCCTACCGACAGACCGGAGCTCCTACGAGCAGTACTTC.

This chain uses TRBV7-2 with TRBJ2-1; TRBD2 aligns across 8 bases. CDR3 length equals 15 residues. Germline V gene lookup returns CDR1 SGHTA and CDR2 FQGNSA. V lost 4 bases to trimming and J lost 5 bases; unmatched junction nucleotides: 7. Here the CDR3 reads CASSWEPGLDNEQFF. The DNA of the CDR3 is TGTGCCAGCAGCTGGGAGCCGGGACTAGACAATGAGCAGTTCTTC.

J is TRBJ2-7 and V is TRBV11-2, with D perhaps matching TRBD1 or TRBD2 (5 bases each). The germline V and J ends were trimmed by 5 bases and 2 bases, with 13 bases remaining between them. This CDR3 spans 14 amino acids. Germline lookup yields CDR1 SGHAT and CDR2 FQNNGV. In nucleotides, the CDR3 is TGTGCCAGCAGCCCTCGGGGCCCTGCCTACGAGCAGTACTTC. Translated: CASSPRGPAYEQYF.

The chain links TRBV5-4 to TRBJ1-4; possibly TRBD1 for D (6 bases). The CDR3 runs 15 residues. CDR1 is SGHNT and CDR2 is YYREEE in the germline V gene (reference sequence). Trimming took off 0 bases at V and 5 bases at J, with 11 bases between the two ends. This CDR3 reads CASSLGLGGNEKLFF. CDR3 bases: TGTGCCAGCAGCTTGGGGTTAGGGGGGAATGAAAAACTGTTTTTT.

This chain links TRBV29-1 with TRBJ1-2, with D possibly matching TRBD1 (6 bases). Trimming took off 7 bases at V and 8 bases at J, with 23 bases between the two ends. The CDR3 consists of 14 residues. Germline V CDR1 and CDR2: SQVTM, ANQGSEA. The CDR3, as DNA: TGCAGCGCTCTCCAGAGCCGGGGGGCTAGGGGCTACACCTTC. Amino acids: CSALQSRGARGYTF.

V gene TRBV18 combines with J gene TRBJ2-5; TRBD1 aligns across 10 bases. The trim removed 4 bases at V and 6 bases at J, leaving 5 bases unmatched. Germline V gene data show CDR1 as KGHSH and CDR2 as LQKENI. This CDR3 is 14 amino acids long. The CDR3 reads CASSQGQGSKTQYF. The DNA for the CDR3 is TGTGCCAGCTCACAGGGACAGGGGTCAAAGACCCAGTACTTC.

V is TRBV18 and J is TRBJ2-5; 9 bases match TRBD2. After removal of 3 bases from V and 1 base from J, the junction contained 3 bases not matched to a gene. This CDR3 is built from 15 residues. Germline CDR1 reads KGHSH; CDR2 reads LQKENI. CDR3 DNA sequence: TGTGCCAGCTCACCCGCGGGGGGGCTCCAAGAGACCCAGTACTTC. The encoded protein is CASSPAGGLQETQYF.

V gene TRBV30 combines with J gene TRBJ1-2; D gene uncertain. V was trimmed by 0 bases and J by 4 bases, leaving 12 bases between them. The CDR3 loop spans 14 amino acids. In germline, CDR1 is GTSNPN, CDR2 SVGIG (reference sequence). CDR3 DNA sequence: TGTGCCTGGAGTGTACTATATACGACCTATGGCTACACCTTC. Amino acids: CAWSVLYTTYGYTF.

The chain is built from TRBV11-2 and TRBJ1-1; TRBD1 might be the D (5 bases). V was pared by 1 base and J by 4 bases, with 7 bases between. CDR1 is SGHAT and CDR2 is FQNNGV in the germline V gene. The CDR3 runs 13 residues. The CDR3 DNA sequence: TGTGCCAGCAGCTTAGCAGGGATCACTGAAGCTTTCTTT. Translated, it gives CASSLAGITEAFF.

This chain links TRBV2 with TRBJ1-4; weak D call: TRBD1 (6 bases). Germline V gene lookup returns CDR1 SNHLY and CDR2 FYNNEI. This CDR3 spans 13 amino acids. The ends were cut back, 5 bases at V and 5 bases at J, with 9 bases in the middle. In nucleotides, the CDR3 is TGTGCCAGCAGTCCGGGGGGCAATGAAAAACTGTTTTTT. Amino acid sequence: CASSPGGNEKLFF.

This sequence joins TRBV15 and TRBJ1-2; no firm D call. V was cut by 0 bases and J by 0 bases, with 8 bases left in between. This CDR3 is 15 amino acids long. Looked up from germline, CDR1 is LNHNV and CDR2 is YYDKDF (reference sequence). CDR3 in DNA: TGTGCCACCAGCAGAGATCGGGTTACTAACTATGGCTACACCTTC. Protein: CATSRDRVTNYGYTF.

In nucleotides, the CDR3 is TGTGCCAGCAGTTTAATGGGGGGCCTCTACAATGAGCAGTTCTTC. It is translated as CASSLMGGLYNEQFF. The chain combines TRBV27 with TRBJ2-1, with D perhaps given as TRBD1 or TRBD2 (6 bases each). Trimming removed 2 bases from V and 3 bases from J, with 11 bases in between. Germline loops: CDR1 MNHEY, CDR2 SMNVEV (reference sequence). The CDR3 contains 15 residues.

The rearrangement uses TRBV7-2 and TRBJ2-2; TRBD2 agrees at 7 bases. The length of the CDR3 is 15 residues. Germline V gives CDR1 SGHTA, CDR2 FQGNSA. Losses at the gene ends were 7 bases for V and 1 base for J; bases not matched to a gene: 6. The CDR3 spells CASNNGRMNTGELFF. CDR3 sequence (DNA): TGTGCCAGCAACAACGGGAGGATGAACACCGGGGAGCTGTTTTTT.

The V call is TRBV10-3, the J call TRBJ2-2, with D perhaps matching TRBD2 (5 bases). Trimming stripped 7 bases from V and 2 bases from J, with 8 bases between. CDR3 length: 13 amino acids. Germline V lookup: CDR1 ENHRY, CDR2 SYGVKD. The CDR3 here is CAIMLANTGELFF. The CDR3 DNA is TGTGCCATCATGCTAGCCAACACCGGGGAGCTGTTTTTT.

The CDR3 DNA follows: TGTGCCAGCAGTTACCGGCACACCGGGGAGCTGTTTTTT. This translates into CASSYRHTGELFF. This sequence joins TRBV6-5 and TRBJ2-2; no reliable D call. Germline V gives CDR1 MNHEY, CDR2 SVGAGI. V was pared by 2 bases and J by 3 bases, with 4 bases between. The CDR3 has 13 amino acids.

The chain is built from TRBV6-6 and TRBJ2-5; perhaps TRBD1 as D (5 bases). The V gene lost 8 bases and the J gene lost 0 bases, with 16 bases spanning the gap. This CDR3 region has 15 residues. The germline gives CDR1 MNHNY, CDR2 SVGAGI (reference sequence). The CDR3 bases are TGTGCCAGCTGTCGATTTAAGGGGTACCAAGAGACCCAGTACTTC. Its translation: CASCRFKGYQETQYF.

The chain uses TRBV6-6 and TRBJ2-7; D gene uncertain. Germline-derived CDR1 and CDR2 are MNHNY and SVGAGI (reference sequence). This CDR3 has 11 residues. V was cut by 4 bases and J by 4 bases, with 5 bases left in between. For the CDR3, the DNA is TGTGCCAGCAGTTTTAAGTACGAGCAGTACTTC. It is translated as CASSFKYEQYF.

V and J are TRBV15 and TRBJ1-2, with a tentative D call TRBD1 (6 bases). This CDR3 has 16 amino acids. The V end lost 0 bases, the J end lost 6 bases, and 17 bases lay between the germline ends. Germline lookup yields CDR1 LNHNV and CDR2 YYDKDF (reference sequence). For the CDR3, the DNA is TGTGCCACCAGCAGAGATCGGGGGGCCGGGGGGGATGGCTACACCTTC. Its translation is CATSRDRGAGGDGYTF.

The chain joins TRBV5-1 to TRBJ1-1; D unclear. The V end was cut by 0 bases, the J end by 3 bases, with 6 bases between. CDR1 and CDR2 (germline): SGHRS, YFSETQ. The CDR3 has 13 residues. Written as DNA, the CDR3 is TGCGCCAGCAGCTTGGCCCCAGACACTGAAGCTTTCTTT. Amino acids: CASSLAPDTEAFF.